This T cell receptor (beta chain) was sequenced during a study of blood T cell repertoires in COVID-19. Study context: Both acute and convalescent COVID-19 samples were obtained from the United States, Italy and Spain. The analysed material was cDNA or gDNA that came from T cells, B-cell-depleted T cells, or PBMCs.

The CDR3 extends over 17 amino acids. With V trimmed by 1 base and J by 4 bases, 9 bases remained unmatched. Germline V CDR1 and CDR2: MGHRA, YSYEKL. Original processing notes: Nucleated cell counts were estimated from reference gene primer amplification. TCRdb's copy holds only in-frame clones and misses some; the assay was immunoSEQ multiplex PCR. V, J and clone size are those of that table, while D and trimming were read from the DNA. The data show around 130,000 clones, about 80% seen once. This clonotype originated in a human donor in a cohort sampled during active COVID-19. The chain employs TRBV4-1 and TRBJ2-3; 9 positions agree with TRBD2. Sequenced material: peripheral blood. CDR3: CASSQVWAGGPPDTQYF. Written as DNA, the CDR3 is TGCGCCAGCAGCCAAGTGTGGGCGGGGGGGCCCCCAGATACGCAGTATTTT.